The 6 T cell receptor beta chains below all came from one sample that was sequenced in a study of shared clonotypes between healthy human individuals. Repertoires were generated with immunoSEQ multiplex PCR, while TCRdb's copy carries only in-frame clones and drops some. The sample shows 530,000 or so clones, around 79% of them seen only once. Input material: PBMCs. These receptor sequences come from a woman in her thirties or forties in good health. Some clones in this sample may be carry-over from other donors' samples.

This clone occurred once. V is TRBV4-2 and J is TRBJ1-2; D perhaps matches TRBD1 (6 bases). The CDR3 has 17 amino acids. In germline, CDR1 is LGHNA, CDR2 YNFKEQ. V was cut by 1 base and J by 0 bases, with 15 bases left in between. The CDR3 nucleotides are TGTGCCAGCAGCCAAGTTGCGGGCAGGGGAGCTAACTATGGCTACACCTTC. Translating it yields CASSQVAGRGANYGYTF.

This clone is a singleton in its sample. The chain couples TRBV2 to TRBJ2-1; possibly TRBD2 for D (6 bases). Germline V CDR1 and CDR2: SNHLY, FYNNEI. CDR3 length: 11 amino acids. V was trimmed by 7 bases and J by 12 bases, leaving 13 bases between them. CDR3: CASKVGTWQFF. The CDR3 coding sequence is TGTGCCAGCAAAGTTGGGACTTGGCAGTTCTTC.

Only a few counts were recorded for this clone. V and J are TRBV4-1 and TRBJ1-5; D not certain. Germline-derived CDR1 and CDR2 are MGHRA and YSYEKL. Trimming took 0 bases from V and 3 from J, leaving 9 bases between them. The CDR3 spans 15 residues. CDR3 DNA: TGCGCCAGCAGCCAAGATGAGACACCCAATCAGCCCCAGCATTTT. Translated: CASSQDETPNQPQHF.

A note on this clone: A far larger clone is one nucleotide away, so this likely arose from a read error. As the CDR3 is not closed by the conserved phenylalanine or tryptophan, this likely results from a read error. The chain uses TRBV11-3 and TRBJ2-7; a possible D gene is TRBD1 (6 bases). CDR3 size: 15 residues. V was cut by 5 bases and J by 5 bases, with 19 bases left in between. The germline V gene has CDR1 SGHNT and CDR2 YENEEA. CDR3 sequence: CASSRTGLPVNEQYL. The CDR3 DNA reads TGTGCCAGCAGCCGAACAGGGCTTCCAGTGAACGAGCAGTACCTC.

This clone was counted once. Here the CDR3 DNA reads TGTGCCAGCAGCGCGACGGGACAGGGCAATGAAAAACTGTTTTTT. Its translation: CASSATGQGNEKLFF. This chain uses TRBV7-3 with TRBJ1-4, with 9 bases matching TRBD1. CDR3 length equals 15 residues. The germline V gene encodes CDR1 SGHTA and CDR2 FQGTGA. V trimming: 5 bases; J trimming: 5 bases; junction bases outside the gene matches: 6.

This rearrangement joins TRBV5-1 to TRBJ2-7; unclear D gene. V lost 1 base, J lost 1 base, and 9 bases lay in between. Germline loops: CDR1 SGHRS, CDR2 YFSETQ. This CDR3 has 14 amino acids. CDR3 sequence reads: CASSLPGRSYEQYF. CDR3 coding DNA: TGCGCCAGCAGCTTGCCCGGACGGTCCTACGAGCAGTACTTC.